In this sample, the clone carrying this TCR beta chain turned up a few times. The entry originates in a study of radiotherapy plus CTLA-4 blockade in lung cancer. In germline, CDR1 is SEHNR, CDR2 FQNEAQ (reference sequence). V lost 2 bases, J lost 2 bases, and 8 bases lay in between. This CDR3 has 14 residues. Only in-frame clones appear in the TCRdb table, and some are missing; sequencing was by immunoSEQ multiplex PCR. The table has over 30,000 clones, roughly 71% seen once. The sequencing here drew on peripheral blood, taken from a patient treated with radiotherapy plus ipilimumab. The TCR comes from a human donor with non-small cell lung cancer whose response to radiotherapy plus ipilimumab could not be evaluated. The chain has TRBV7-9 and TRBJ2-3; D remains ambiguous. The CDR3 DNA reads TGTGCCAGCAGCTTAACGGGTTCCACAGATACGCAGTATTTT. This translates into CASSLTGSTDTQYF.